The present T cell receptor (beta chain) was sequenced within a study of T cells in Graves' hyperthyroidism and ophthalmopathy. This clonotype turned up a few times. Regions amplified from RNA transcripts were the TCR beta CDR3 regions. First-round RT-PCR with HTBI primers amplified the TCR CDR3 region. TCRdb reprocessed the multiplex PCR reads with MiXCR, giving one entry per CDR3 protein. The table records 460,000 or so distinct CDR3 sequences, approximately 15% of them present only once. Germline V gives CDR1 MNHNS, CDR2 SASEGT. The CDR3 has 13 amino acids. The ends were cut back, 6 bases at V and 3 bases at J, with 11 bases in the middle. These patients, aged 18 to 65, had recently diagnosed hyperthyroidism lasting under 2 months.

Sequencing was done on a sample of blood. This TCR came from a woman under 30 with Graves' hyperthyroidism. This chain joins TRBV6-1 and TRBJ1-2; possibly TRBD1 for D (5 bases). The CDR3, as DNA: TGTGCCAGCAGCTGGCAGGGTTACTATGGCTACACCTTC. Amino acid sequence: CASSWQGYYGYTF.